This TCR beta chain was sequenced during a study of OX40 agonist ivuxolimab in advanced cancers. General study points: Blood T cells, both CD4+ and CD8+, expanded clonally by week 6 at 0.1 to 3.0 mg/kg.

On this clone itself: The antigen remains undetermined.

The CDR3 has 12 amino acids. The V gene lost 6 bases and the J gene lost 7 bases, with 9 bases spanning the gap. Germline V gene lookup returns CDR1 MNHEY and CDR2 SVGAGI. TCRdb's copy holds only in-frame clones and misses some; the assay was immunoSEQ multiplex PCR. The repertoire has approximately 77,000 clones, 91% of them found once; the top ten carry around 1.7%. This sequence was found in an adult with an advanced solid tumor such as melanoma, head and neck, liver or kidney cancer. The source material was CD4+ or CD8+ T cells sorted from blood, sampled in a trial of the OX40 agonist ivuxolimab. The V and J genes are TRBV6-5 and TRBJ1-4; D uncertain. The CDR3 coding sequence is TGTGCCAGCAGCCGACGCGGTGAAAAACTGTTTTTT. Translation gives CASSRRGEKLFF.